The present entry profiles one T cell receptor beta chain with its context. Its cognate antigen is unknown. This specimen comes from a study of T cell responses to AZD1222 COVID-19 vaccine. This CDR3 has 17 residues. Trimming removed 5 bases from V and 4 bases from J; junction bases left unmatched: 12. Germline loops: CDR1 ENHRY, CDR2 SYGVKD. Overall study results and limits: Only after the peak T cell response were repertoires sampled. Among AZD1222 vaccinees, only 5 to 7 were seropositive at baseline.

Sequencing used immunoSEQ multiplex PCR; TCRdb keeps in-frame clones, though not all of them. The data show 95,000 to 100,000 clones, 85% to 90% seen once. The chain carries TRBV10-3 and TRBJ1-2, with 11 positions matching TRBD1. The receptor was derived from an adult in good health. Specimen: peripheral blood, collected on day 0 of AZD1222 vaccination. The CDR3 is CAISLGTGGNNLYGYTF. The CDR3 bases are TGTGCCATCAGTTTGGGGACAGGGGGAAACAACCTCTATGGCTACACCTTC.